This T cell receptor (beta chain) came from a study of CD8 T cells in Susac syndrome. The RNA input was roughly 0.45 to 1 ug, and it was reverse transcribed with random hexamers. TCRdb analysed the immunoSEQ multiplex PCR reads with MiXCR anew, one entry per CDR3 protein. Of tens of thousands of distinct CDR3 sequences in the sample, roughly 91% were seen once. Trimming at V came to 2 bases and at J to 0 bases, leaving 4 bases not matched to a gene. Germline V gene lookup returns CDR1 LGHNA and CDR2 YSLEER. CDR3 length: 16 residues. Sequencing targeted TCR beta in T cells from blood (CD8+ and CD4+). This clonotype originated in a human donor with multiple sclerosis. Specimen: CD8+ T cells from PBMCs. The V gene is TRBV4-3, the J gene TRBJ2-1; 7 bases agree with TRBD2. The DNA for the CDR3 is TGCGCCAGCAGCCAAATAGCGGGTAGCTCCTACAATGAGCAGTTCTTC. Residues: CASSQIAGSSYNEQFF.